The rows below give T cell receptor beta chains drawn from one sample of a study of T cell changes during pregnancy in multiple sclerosis. Only in-frame clones appear in the TCRdb table, and some are missing; sequencing was by immunoSEQ multiplex PCR. The data contain around 100,000 clones, about nine tenths of them singletons. Sequenced material: peripheral blood, taken in the second trimester of pregnancy. These TCRs come from a female donor in good health, enrolled as a control in a pregnancy study. CDR3s include the opening cysteine and the closing phenylalanine or tryptophan. Each record gives: J gene, V gene, D gene, clone size, CDR3 DNA, CDR3 protein. A D gene is named only where the DNA matches it firmly. Some rows have no size entry. The others give once, few or many, or a class for an expanded clone.

TRBJ2-3	TRBV4-1	NA	NA	TGCGCCAGCAGCCAAGTTAATCTAGTTTACACAGATACGCAGTATTTT	CASSQVNLVYTDTQYF
TRBJ2-1	TRBV11-3	TRBD1	NA	TGTGCCAGCAGCCGGACAGGGAGAAGTAGCAACAATGAGCAGTTCTTC	CASSRTGRSSNNEQFF
TRBJ1-4	TRBV19	TRBD1	NA	TGTGCCAGTAGTGAGGGGGCAGGGGATGAAAAACTGTTTTTT	CASSEGAGDEKLFF
TRBJ2-6	TRBV27	TRBD1	NA	TGTGCCAGCACTCGGGACAGGTTATACTCTGGGGCCAACGTCCTGACTTTC	CASTRDRLYSGANVLTF
TRBJ2-5	TRBV5-1	TRBD1	NA	TGCGCCAGCAGCCCCCAGGGGGGACAGGGGGAAGAGACCCAGTACTTC	CASSPQGGQGEETQYF
TRBJ1-1	TRBV4-2	NA	NA	TGTGCCAGCAGCCAAGTGGCCGAGGAGACTGAAGCTTTCTTT	CASSQVAEETEAFF
TRBJ1-5	TRBV6-4	NA	NA	TGTGCCAGCAGTGACCGATTTGACAGTTCTCAGCCCCAGCATTTT	CASSDRFDSSQPQHF
TRBJ1-4	TRBV27	TRBD1	once	TGTGCCAGCAGGCTCAGGGGGCTGGATGCTACTAATGAAAAACTGTTTTTT	CASRLRGLDATNEKLFF
TRBJ2-7	TRBV19	TRBD2	NA	TGTGCCAGTAGTGGGACTAGCGGCTCCTACGAGCAGTACTTC	CASSGTSGSYEQYF
TRBJ2-7	TRBV28	TRBD2	NA	TGTGCCAGCAGTTTGACTAGCGGGAGGACCTACGAGCAGTACTTC	CASSLTSGRTYEQYF
TRBJ2-7	TRBV7-7	TRBD1	NA	TGTGCCAGCAGCTTTCGCCCGGGACAGCCCTACGAGCAGTACTTC	CASSFRPGQPYEQYF
TRBJ2-1	TRBV11-1	TRBD2	NA	TGTGCCAGCAGTCCAGCGGGGGATAATGAGCAGTTCTTC	CASSPAGDNEQFF
TRBJ1-1	TRBV18	NA	NA	TGTGCCAGCTCACCGGGGCGGCAGAACACTGAAGCTTTCTTT	CASSPGRQNTEAFF
TRBJ1-2	TRBV5-6	NA	NA	TGTGCCAGCAGCCCAAACAGGGAGGGCTACACCTTC	CASSPNREGYTF
TRBJ1-3	TRBV6-1	NA	NA	TGTGCCAGCAGTGAAGGGCCAGGCTCTGGAAACACCATATATTTT	CASSEGPGSGNTIYF
TRBJ1-3	TRBV9	NA	NA	TGTGCCAGCAGCGTACAGGGTGAAGGAAACACCATATATTTT	CASSVQGEGNTIYF
TRBJ1-6	TRBV27	NA	NA	TGTGCCAGCACGTACCTCAGCCTCGGGAGTTCACCCCTCCACTTT	CASTYLSLGSSPLHF
TRBJ2-2	TRBV9	NA	NA	TGTGCCAGCAGCGTAGCTTGGGACAAGCGGGGCGGGGAGCTGTTTTTT	CASSVAWDKRGGELFF
TRBJ2-2	TRBV11-2	NA	NA	TGTGCCAGCCGCCTCGGGTTAGGCGACACCGGGGAGCTGTTTTTT	CASRLGLGDTGELFF
TRBJ1-3	TRBV9	NA	NA	TGTGCCAGCAGCGTAACCCACCCGGGACACTCTGGAAACACCATATATTTT	CASSVTHPGHSGNTIYF
TRBJ2-7	TRBV5-1	TRBD1	NA	TGCGCCAGCAGGGTTTTACAGGGGTCCTCCTACGAGCAGTACTTC	CASRVLQGSSYEQYF
TRBJ2-6	TRBV4-1	NA	NA	TGCGCCAGCAGCCAAGTGACGGGCAGGGCCCCCTCTGGGGCCAACGTCCTGACTTTC	CASSQVTGRAPSGANVLTF
TRBJ1-4	TRBV29-1	TRBD1	NA	TGCAGCGTTTGGACAGGGGATGAAAAACTGTTTTTT	CSVWTGDEKLFF
TRBJ2-7	TRBV7-8	NA	NA	TGTGCCAGCAGCTTAGTTAAGGGGGAGGGGTTGTACGAGCAGTACTTC	CASSLVKGEGLYEQYF
TRBJ1-2	TRBV6-5	TRBD1	NA	TGTGCCAGCCGTGGACAGGGAGCTACGGGTGGCTACACCTTC	CASRGQGATGGYTF
TRBJ1-3	TRBV18	NA	NA	TGTGCCAGCTCACCATCCCCAAACACCCTCAAGAACACCATATATTTT	CASSPSPNTLKNTIYF
TRBJ1-2	TRBV2	NA	NA	TGTGCCAGCAGTGAAGCCAGGAACAGGCTCTATGGCTACACCTTC	CASSEARNRLYGYTF
TRBJ2-2	TRBV7-9	TRBD1	NA	TGTGCCAGCAGCCGGACAGGCGGGGAGCTGTTTTTT	CASSRTGGELFF
TRBJ2-7	TRBV7-2	TRBD1	NA	TGTGCCAGCAGCCGGGACAGCCACGAGCAGTACTTC	CASSRDSHEQYF
TRBJ2-7	TRBV29-1	TRBD1	once	TGCAGCGTGGGGGGACAGGGGGGTCTACAGAGCTCCTACGAGCAGTACTTC	CSVGGQGGLQSSYEQYF
TRBJ1-1	TRBV4-2	NA	NA	TGTGCCAGCAGCCAAGAGGGGGGACCCACCGGGGGAGAAGCTTTCTTT	CASSQEGGPTGGEAFF
TRBJ1-1	TRBV27	NA	NA	TGTGCCAGCGGCCCCAGGGTTCGCACTGAAGCTTTCTTT	CASGPRVRTEAFF
TRBJ2-7	TRBV6-6	NA	NA	TGTGCCAGCAGTTACTCGCGGGCCTACGAGCAGTACTTC	CASSYSRAYEQYF
TRBJ2-2	TRBV5-6	NA	NA	TGTGCCAGCAGCTTGGCGGTGGGGCCCGGGGAGCTGTTTTTT	CASSLAVGPGELFF
TRBJ2-3	TRBV19	NA	NA	TGTGCCAGTAGTACATTCTCATCTGGTCGCGCAGATACGCAGTATTTT	CASSTFSSGRADTQYF
TRBJ2-6	TRBV18	TRBD1	NA	TGTGCCAGCTCACCAGTAGGGACAGGGGGAACCGGGGCCAACGTCCTGACTTTC	CASSPVGTGGTGANVLTF
TRBJ2-7	TRBV29-1	TRBD2	NA	TGCAGCGTTGTCGGGGGGAGCGGTCGGGCCTACGAGCAGTACTTC	CSVVGGSGRAYEQYF
TRBJ1-5	TRBV6-1	TRBD1	NA	TGTGCCAGCAGTGCCGGCCGGGACAGCCTCCTCCCCCAGCATTTT	CASSAGRDSLLPQHF
TRBJ1-4	TRBV18	TRBD1	NA	TGTGCCAGCTCACCACCGGACAGGGGATTTAATGAAAAACTGTTTTTT	CASSPPDRGFNEKLFF
TRBJ1-3	TRBV28	NA	NA	TGTGCCAGCAGTTTTCCCAGGGGTGGAAACACCATATATTTT	CASSFPRGGNTIYF
TRBJ2-7	TRBV4-3	NA	few	TGCGCCAGCAGCCAAGATTATGGGGGCCTCTACGAGCAGTACTTC	CASSQDYGGLYEQYF
TRBJ1-1	TRBV19	TRBD1	NA	TGTGCCAGTCACCAGGACAGGTCTACTGAAGCTTTCTTT	CASHQDRSTEAFF